Sequencing of this TCR beta chain was carried out in a study of molecular identifiers for immune sequencing clone quantification. Study-level results: A shared barcode on identical TCR molecules could lead to underestimated sizes for highly expanded clones.

With 5 bases removed from V and 2 bases from J, the gap between germline ends came to 12 bases. The germline V gene encodes CDR1 DFQATT and CDR2 SNEGSKA (reference sequence). The CDR3 has 13 amino acids. This clonotype was observed many times. Its antigen is unknown. Naive CD8 sequencing libraries were generated from roughly 18,000 to 920,000 sorted cells, with 10%, 30% or 50% RNA as input. A CD8+CD4-CCR7+CD45RA+ gate was used to sort naive CD8 T cells. Previously described methods and listed TCR primers were employed for the bulk TCR libraries. Using its own MiXCR run on the PCR reads, TCRdb lists one record per CDR3 protein. The profile shows about 640,000 distinct CDR3 sequences, roughly 21% of them singletons.

The V and J genes are TRBV20-1 and TRBJ2-5, with D perhaps TRBD1 (6 bases). The sample consisted of naive CD8+ T cells from blood, with Jurkat cell RNA spiked in. Subset: FACS-sorted CD8+CD4-CCR7+CD45RA+ naive T cells. This sequence originates from a human donor in good health. Some libraries in this study had Jurkat cell RNA spiked in. In DNA, the CDR3 is TGCAGTGCTCCCGACAGGACTCAAGAGACCCAGTACTTC. Its translation is CSAPDRTQETQYF.